Following are 17 T cell receptor beta chains from one sample sequenced in a study of cytomegalovirus exposure and HLA in healthy donors. 60 Vbeta and 13 Jbeta primers were used in PCR. This table comes from immunoSEQ multiplex PCR, and its TCRdb copy is limited to in-frame clones, with some not included. The sample lists roughly 130,000 clones, about 82% occurring once. Input material: PBMCs. All receptors derive from a young man in good health and CMV-seronegative.

The chain employs TRBV7-2 and TRBJ2-7; D is possibly TRBD2 (6 bases). Trimming cost V 1 base and J 5 bases, with 12 bases left between them. The CDR3 spans 14 residues. CDR1 SGHTA and CDR2 FQGNSA come from the germline V gene. As DNA, the CDR3 is TGTGCCAGCAGCTTAGACGGGACTCCCCACGAGCAGTACTTC. Translating it yields CASSLDGTPHEQYF.

This clone was picked up a small number of times. The chain joins TRBV11-2 to TRBJ1-1; maybe TRBD1 (5 bases). The CDR3 covers 14 residues. V lost 4 bases, J lost 7 bases, and 16 bases lay in between. Germline V gene sequence: CDR1 SGHAT, CDR2 FQNNGV. The CDR3 sequence: CASSYTDSALEAFF. DNA of the CDR3: TGTGCCAGCAGCTATACTGACAGTGCCCTTGAAGCTTTCTTT.

The count of this clone is one. V and J are TRBV5-6 and TRBJ1-2; D ambiguous. The CDR3 contains 15 residues. V dropped 3 bases and J dropped 8 bases, with 20 bases sitting between them. From germline, CDR1 is SGHDT and CDR2 YYEEEE. DNA of the CDR3: TGTGCCAGCAGCTCCCCAGGCGGGCGCGTCGAGGGCTACACCTTC. As protein: CASSSPGGRVEGYTF. The full variable domain, in which reference TRBV5-6 and TRBJ1-2 provide the parts outside the CDR3, is DAGVTQSPTHLIKTRGQQVTLRCSPKSGHDTVSWYQQALGQGPQFIFQYYEEEERQRGNFPDRFSGHQFPNYSSELNVNALLLGDSALYLCASSSPGGRVEGYTFGSGTRLTVV.

V gene TRBV30 combines with J gene TRBJ1-1, with D hard to call. Trimming removed 2 bases from V and 1 base from J, with 8 bases in between. In germline, CDR1 is GTSNPN, CDR2 SVGIG (reference sequence). This CDR3 has 13 residues. CDR3: CAWSRRTNTEAFF. The CDR3, as DNA: TGTGCCTGGAGTCGGAGAACGAACACTGAAGCTTTCTTT. Looking up the rest from reference TRBV30 and TRBJ1-1 gives the full variable domain: SQTIHQWPATLVQPVGSPLSLECTVEGTSNPNLYWYRQAAGRGLQLLFYSVGIGQISSEVPQNLSASRPQDRQFILSSKKLLLSDSGFYLCAWSRRTNTEAFFGQGTRLTVV.

The V gene is TRBV9, the J gene TRBJ2-7; possibly TRBD2 for D (6 bases). V dropped 3 bases and J dropped 2 bases, with 9 bases sitting between them. The CDR3 is 13 amino acids. The germline V gene has CDR1 SGDLS and CDR2 YYNGEE. CDR3 nucleotides: TGTGCCAGCAGCGCGGGGGACGCCTACGAGCAGTACTTC. Encoded protein: CASSAGDAYEQYF.

The gene calls are TRBV5-1 and TRBJ2-3; TRBD2 matches at 9 bases. CDR3 size: 14 residues. V dropped 4 bases and J dropped 9; count of bases not matched to a gene: 9. Germline assignment: CDR1 SGHRS and CDR2 YFSETQ. CDR3 sequence (DNA): TGCGCCAGCAGCCCCACGACTAGCGGCGGAACGCAGTATTTT. Its translation: CASSPTTSGGTQYF.

J is TRBJ2-6 and V is TRBV29-1; D is undetermined. The CDR3 has 13 residues. V was shortened by 6 bases and J by 1 base, with 7 bases between the two germline ends. CDR1 and CDR2 from the germline V gene are SQVTM and ANQGSEA. CDR3 sequence (DNA): TGCAGCGTCGACACTTCTGGGGCCAACGTCCTGACTTTC. Translating it yields CSVDTSGANVLTF.

The J gene is TRBJ1-2, the V gene TRBV6-1; D ambiguous. There are 13 residues in the CDR3. V was trimmed by 4 bases and J by 8 bases, leaving 14 bases between them. Germline values: CDR1 MNHNS, CDR2 SASEGT. As DNA, the CDR3 is TGTGCCAGCAGTGCGGGTCCTTACTCGGGCTACACCTTC. It is translated as CASSAGPYSGYTF.

This chain joins TRBV15 and TRBJ1-5; D is uncertain. CDR3 size: 13 residues. The ends were cut back, 0 bases at V and 6 bases at J, with 6 bases in the middle. Germline V gene data show CDR1 as LNHNV and CDR2 as YYDKDF (reference sequence). The CDR3 DNA follows: TGTGCCACCAGCAGAGACCCAGGTCAGCCCCAGCATTTT. It is translated as CATSRDPGQPQHF.

This CDR3 is CSVPDRGHGYTF. The CDR3 nucleotides are TGCAGCGTTCCGGACAGGGGACATGGCTACACCTTC. This chain links TRBV29-1 with TRBJ1-2; 9 bases match TRBD1. CDR1 is SQVTM and CDR2 is ANQGSEA in the germline V gene. With 5 bases clipped from V and 6 bases from J, the junction kept 4 bases outside the gene matches. This CDR3 comprises 12 residues.

A few counts support this clone. The rearrangement uses TRBV5-4 and TRBJ2-1, with TRBD2 matching over 10 bases. The CDR3 covers 13 residues. Germline-derived CDR1 and CDR2 are SGHNT and YYREEE (reference sequence). V dropped 2 bases and J dropped 9; count of bases not matched to a gene: 2. The CDR3, as DNA: TGTGCCAGCAGCTTACTAGCGGGATTTGAGCAGTTCTTC. Protein sequence: CASSLLAGFEQFF.

Only one count was recorded for this clone. The chain combines TRBV4-2 with TRBJ1-4; possibly TRBD1 for D (5 bases). The CDR3 has 14 amino acids. The ends were cut back, 4 bases at V and 7 bases at J, with 13 bases in the middle. CDR1 and CDR2 from the germline V gene are LGHNA and YNFKEQ. The CDR3 nucleotides are TGTGCCAGCAGCCCCGGGGGGACGGGTGAAAAACTGTTTTTT. Its protein product is CASSPGGTGEKLFF.

The chain joins TRBV2 to TRBJ1-1; D is unresolved. Germline V gene lookup returns CDR1 SNHLY and CDR2 FYNNEI. Trimming left V 7 bases short and J 0 bases short, with 9 bases between. The CDR3 length is 13 residues. For the CDR3, the DNA is TGTGCCAGCAAAGAATCGGTGAACACTGAAGCTTTCTTT. Its protein is CASKESVNTEAFF.

The chain carries TRBV10-3 and TRBJ2-2; possible D gene TRBD1, 6 bases. V lost 11 bases, J lost 4 bases, and 17 bases lay in between. The CDR3 sequence is 14 residues long. The germline CDR1 and CDR2 sequences are ENHRY and SYGVKD. DNA for the CDR3: TGTGCCGGAGCTCGGGACATCAGCACCGGGGAGCTGTTTTTT. Translated: CAGARDISTGELFF.

This chain links TRBV5-1 with TRBJ1-2; D perhaps matches TRBD1 (6 bases). There are 14 residues in the CDR3. V lost 4 bases, J lost 2 bases, and 12 bases lay in between. Germline CDR1 SGHRS, CDR2 YFSETQ. The CDR3 loop is CASSEVTGNYGYTF. DNA of the CDR3: TGCGCCAGCAGCGAAGTGACAGGAAACTATGGCTACACCTTC. Full variable domain (rest looked up from reference TRBV5-1 and TRBJ1-2): KAGVTQTPRYLIKTRGQQVTLSCSPISGHRSVSWYQQTPGQGLQFLFEYFSETQRNKGNFPGRFSGRQFSNSRSEMNVSTLELGDSALYLCASSEVTGNYGYTFGSGTRLTVV.

The chain has TRBV5-4 and TRBJ2-7, with a weak D call TRBD1 (5 bases). The CDR3 sequence is 13 residues long. Trimming pared 0 bases from V and 6 bases from J, leaving 10 bases between. In germline, CDR1 is SGHNT, CDR2 YYREEE (reference sequence). The CDR3 sequence: CASSLAKGAEQYF. The CDR3, as DNA: TGTGCCAGCAGCTTGGCCAAAGGGGCCGAGCAGTACTTC.

V and J are TRBV9 and TRBJ1-1; maybe TRBD1 (5 bases). There are 15 residues in the CDR3. Germline values: CDR1 SGDLS, CDR2 YYNGEE. Trimming took 3 bases from V and 4 from J, leaving 16 bases between them. The CDR3 sequence: CASSGGGSGLTEAFF. The CDR3 DNA reads as TGTGCCAGCAGCGGTGGGGGGTCGGGGCTCACTGAAGCTTTCTTT.